This paragraph reports one T cell receptor beta chain. Its target is not known. The DNA ends 3 residues before the CDR3 does, and the rest of the CDR3 is filled in from the germline J gene. The data derive from a study of T cells in women clearing cervical HPV infection. On the study more broadly: Blood came at first lesion visit for cases, post-clearance for controls. Study-wide findings and caveats: Cases carried less TRBV6-7 than controls: approximately 0.1% versus 0.16%. Unknown T-cell numbers per sample may underlie the richness differences.

Clones were sequenced by immunoSEQ multiplex PCR, and TCRdb holds only the in-frame ones, with some missing. The repertoire table contains approximately 49,000 clones. This CDR3 has 17 amino acids. Germline V gene sequence: CDR1 MDHEN, CDR2 SYDVKM. V was clipped by 6 bases and J by 2 bases; unmatched bases: 10. This TCR derives from a woman between 18 and 70 years old with a cervical HPV16 infection that either progressed to CIN3+ or cleared (not recorded which). The sample comprised blood buffy coat. The gene calls are TRBV28 and TRBJ1-2; 12 bases fit TRBD1. Incomplete CDR3 DNA: TGTGCCAGCAGGGATGGGACAGGGGGCGTTAGGAACTATGGC. As protein: CASRDGTGGVRNYG. The full-length CDR3 reads as CASRDGTGGVRNYGYTF.